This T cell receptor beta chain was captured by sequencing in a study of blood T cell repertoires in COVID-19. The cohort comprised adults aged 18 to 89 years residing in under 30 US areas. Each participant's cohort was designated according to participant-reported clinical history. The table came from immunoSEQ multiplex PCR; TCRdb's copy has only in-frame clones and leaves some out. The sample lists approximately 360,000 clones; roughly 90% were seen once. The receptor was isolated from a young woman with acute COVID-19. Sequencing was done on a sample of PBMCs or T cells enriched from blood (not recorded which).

The CDR3 region has the DNA TGTGCCAGCAGCTTAGGGACAGGGGGCCACGAGCAGTACTTC. Protein: CASSLGTGGHEQYF. The chain recombines TRBV5-4 with TRBJ2-7; 12 nucleotides line up with TRBD1. CDR3 length: 14 amino acids. CDR1 and CDR2 (germline): SGHNT, YYREEE (reference sequence). After removal of 2 bases from V and 5 bases from J, the junction contained 2 bases not matched to a gene.